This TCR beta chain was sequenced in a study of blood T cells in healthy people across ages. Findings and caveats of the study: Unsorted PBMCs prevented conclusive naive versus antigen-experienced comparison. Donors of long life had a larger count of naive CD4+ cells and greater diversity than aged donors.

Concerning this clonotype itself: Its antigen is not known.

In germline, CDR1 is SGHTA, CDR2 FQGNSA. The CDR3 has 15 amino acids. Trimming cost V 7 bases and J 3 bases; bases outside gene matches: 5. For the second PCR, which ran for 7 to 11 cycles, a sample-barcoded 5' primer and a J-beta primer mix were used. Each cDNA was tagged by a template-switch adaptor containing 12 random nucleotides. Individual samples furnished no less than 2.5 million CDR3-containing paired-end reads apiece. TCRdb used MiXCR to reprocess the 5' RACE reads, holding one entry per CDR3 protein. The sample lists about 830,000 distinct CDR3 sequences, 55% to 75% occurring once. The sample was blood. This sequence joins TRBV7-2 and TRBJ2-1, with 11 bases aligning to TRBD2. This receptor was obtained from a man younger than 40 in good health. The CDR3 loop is CASTIGLAGYNEQFF. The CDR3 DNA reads TGTGCCAGCACCATAGGACTAGCGGGCTACAATGAGCAGTTCTTC.